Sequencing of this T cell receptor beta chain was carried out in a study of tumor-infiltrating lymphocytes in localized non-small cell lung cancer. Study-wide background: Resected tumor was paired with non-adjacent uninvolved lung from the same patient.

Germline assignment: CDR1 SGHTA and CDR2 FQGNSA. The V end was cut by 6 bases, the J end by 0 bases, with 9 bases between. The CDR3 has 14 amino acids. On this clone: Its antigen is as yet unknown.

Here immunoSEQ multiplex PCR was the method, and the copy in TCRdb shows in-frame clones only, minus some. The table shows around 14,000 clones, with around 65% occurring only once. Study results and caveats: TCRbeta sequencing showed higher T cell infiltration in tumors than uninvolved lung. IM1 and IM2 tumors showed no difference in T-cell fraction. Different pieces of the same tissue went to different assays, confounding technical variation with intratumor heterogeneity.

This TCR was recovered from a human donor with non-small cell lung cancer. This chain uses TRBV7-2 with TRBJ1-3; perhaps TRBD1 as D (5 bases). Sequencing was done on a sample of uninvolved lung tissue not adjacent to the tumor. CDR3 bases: TGTGCCAGCAGTCTGGGGCCCTCTGGAAACACCATATATTTT. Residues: CASSLGPSGNTIYF.